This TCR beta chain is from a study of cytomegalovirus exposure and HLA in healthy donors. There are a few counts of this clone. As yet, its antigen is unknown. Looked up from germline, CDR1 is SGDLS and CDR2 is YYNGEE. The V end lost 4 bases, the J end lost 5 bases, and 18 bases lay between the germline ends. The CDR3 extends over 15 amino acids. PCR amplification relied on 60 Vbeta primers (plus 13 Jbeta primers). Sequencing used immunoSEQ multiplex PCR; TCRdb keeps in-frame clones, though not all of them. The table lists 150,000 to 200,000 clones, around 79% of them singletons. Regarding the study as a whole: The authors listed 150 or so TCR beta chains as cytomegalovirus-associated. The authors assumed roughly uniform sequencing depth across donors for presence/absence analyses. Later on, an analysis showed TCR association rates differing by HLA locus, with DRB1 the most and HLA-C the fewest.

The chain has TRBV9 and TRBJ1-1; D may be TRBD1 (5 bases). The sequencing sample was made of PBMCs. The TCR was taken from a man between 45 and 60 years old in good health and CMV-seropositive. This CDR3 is CASSPGRGDGTEAFF. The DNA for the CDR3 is TGTGCCAGCAGCCCCGGGCGGGGGGATGGGACTGAAGCTTTCTTT.